Listed below are T cell receptor beta chains from one sample, sequenced in a study of T cells in Graves' hyperthyroidism and ophthalmopathy. TCRdb processed the multiplex PCR reads anew with MiXCR; each CDR3 protein has one entry. The repertoire consists of around 800,000 distinct CDR3 sequences, with over 35% occurring once and the leading ten covering about 9%. The sequenced sample was blood. The receptors shown here come from a man aged 18 to 29 with Graves' hyperthyroidism. The CDR3 runs from the conserved cysteine through the conserved F or W. A D gene is named only where the DNA matches it firmly. The size field is filled for only some rows; it gives once, few, many or a size class.

length: 13
size: NA
V: TRBV6-1
D: NA
J: TRBJ1-2
CDR3: CASTDQGPSGYTF
DNA: TGTGCCAGCACTGATCAGGGGCCAAGCGGCTACACCTTC

length: 14
size: NA
V: TRBV27
D: NA
J: TRBJ2-5
CDR3: CASRQAREQATQYF
DNA: TGTGCCAGCCGCCAAGCACGGGAGCAAGCGACCCAGTACTTC

length: 15
size: few
V: TRBV20-1
D: NA
J: TRBJ1-1
CDR3: CSARALTVADTEAFF
DNA: TGCAGTGCTAGAGCCTTGACAGTGGCGGACACTGAAGCTTTCTTT

length: 14
size: few
V: TRBV4-1
D: TRBD1
J: TRBJ1-2
CDR3: CASSLRQGIEGYTF
DNA: TGCGCCAGCAGCCTCCGACAGGGGATCGAGGGCTACACCTTC

length: 13
size: many
V: TRBV20-1
D: NA
J: TRBJ1-1
CDR3: CSAREVTNTEAFF
DNA: TGCAGTGCTAGGGAGGTCACGAACACTGAAGCTTTCTTT

length: 17
size: NA
V: TRBV19
D: NA
J: TRBJ2-3
CDR3: CASSIDTGPFPSNTQYF
DNA: TGTGCCAGTAGTATAGATACCGGACCTTTCCCCAGTAATACGCAGTATTTT

length: 15
size: many
V: TRBV7-2
D: NA
J: TRBJ1-3
CDR3: CASSPLVQGRDTIYF
DNA: TGTGCCAGCAGCCCTCTGGTACAGGGTAGGGACACCATATATTTT

length: 17
size: NA
V: TRBV20-1
D: NA
J: TRBJ2-3
CDR3: CSARVGGWTEITDTQYF
DNA: TGCAGTGCCCGAGTGGGGGGATGGACAGAGATCACAGATACGCAGTATTTT

length: 16
size: few
V: TRBV4-2
D: TRBD1
J: TRBJ1-6
CDR3: CASSQDKETGHSPLHF
DNA: TGTGCCAGCAGCCAAGATAAGGAGACAGGGCATTCACCCCTCCACTTT

length: 15
size: few
V: TRBV6-5
D: TRBD2
J: TRBJ2-7
CDR3: CASSWGLAGEYEQYF
DNA: TGTGCCAGCAGTTGGGGACTAGCGGGAGAATACGAGCAGTACTTC

length: 15
size: NA
V: TRBV12-3/TRBV12-4
D: TRBD1
J: TRBJ2-5
CDR3: CASASAGTGGQPQYF
DNA: TGTGCCAGCGCGTCCGCTGGGACAGGGGGACAGCCCCAGTACTTC